The next 3 T cell receptor beta chains were all read from a single sample in a study of graft-versus-host responses after intestinal transplantation. Assay: immunoSEQ multiplex PCR; the TCRdb copy retains only in-frame clones and omits some. The sample yields about 90,000 clones, more than 90% seen once. No cognate antigen is known for these TCRs. Source: unstimulated CD4+ T cells sorted from spleen or lymph node cells, taken before intestinal transplant. The receptors were sampled from a human donor who received an intestinal transplant.

The genes are TRBV18 and TRBJ1-5; 8 bases are a match to TRBD1. V shed 4 bases, J shed 2 bases, and the junction held 10 bases outside the gene matches. Germline lookup yields CDR1 KGHSH and CDR2 LQKENI. CDR3 size: 17 residues. The CDR3 bases are TGTGCCAGCTCACGGACAGGGTACGAGGCTGGCAATCAGCCCCAGCATTTT. This gives the protein CASSRTGYEAGNQPQHF.

This rearrangement joins TRBV5-6 to TRBJ2-7; no definite D call. The CDR3 sequence is 13 residues long. CDR1 and CDR2 from the germline V gene are SGHDT and YYEEEE. Trimming removed 6 bases at V and 1 base at J, with 11 bases between. CDR3 region: CASNRRGSYEQYF. The CDR3 bases are TGTGCCAGCAACCGTCGAGGATCCTACGAGCAGTACTTC.

This clone appeared once. The V gene is TRBV5-4, the J gene TRBJ2-7, with TRBD2 identical over 8 bases. The ends lost 4 bases at V and 4 bases at J; junction bases unmatched: 1. The length of the CDR3 is 12 residues. Germline CDR1 reads SGHNT; CDR2 reads YYREEE (reference sequence). CDR3 nucleotides: TGTGCCAGCAGCGCGGGGGGTTACGAGCAGTACTTC. It translates to CASSAGGYEQYF.